A selection of T cell receptor beta chains follows, all from one sample in a study of T cell clones after liver transplantation. Data came from immunoSEQ multiplex PCR; TCRdb stores just in-frame clones and leaves some out. This table has roughly 57,000 clones, 71% appearing once. The sample here was CD4+ T cells from blood, taken before liver transplant. These receptor sequences come from a human donor who received a liver transplant. Each CDR3 is given with its conserved first and last residue. D genes are given only for firm matches. Not every row has a clone size; where given, it reads once, few, many or a size class.

v_gene: TRBV5-4
abundance: few
len: 14
j_gene: TRBJ2-2
d_gene: TRBD1
CDR3aa: CASRTGGGDGELFF
CDR3nt: TGTGCCAGCAGGACAGGGGGCGGGGACGGGGAGCTGTTTTTT

v_gene: TRBV7-6
abundance: -
len: 16
j_gene: TRBJ2-2
d_gene: -
CDR3aa: CASSLADGTHTGELFF
CDR3nt: TGTGCCAGCAGCTTAGCCGACGGGACACACACCGGGGAGCTGTTTTTT

v_gene: TRBV4-1
abundance: -
len: 12
j_gene: TRBJ1-5
d_gene: -
CDR3aa: CASRGMGGAQHF
CDR3nt: TGCGCCAGCAGGGGCATGGGGGGGGCCCAGCATTTT

v_gene: TRBV19
abundance: -
len: 14
j_gene: TRBJ1-3
d_gene: -
CDR3aa: CASSTPQAGNTIYF
CDR3nt: TGTGCCAGTAGTACCCCGCAGGCTGGAAACACCATATATTTT

v_gene: TRBV5-4
abundance: -
len: 18
j_gene: TRBJ2-1
d_gene: TRBD2
CDR3aa: CASSAGLAGRDSYNEQFF
CDR3nt: TGTGCCAGCAGCGCGGGACTAGCGGGGAGGGACTCCTACAATGAGCAGTTCTTC

v_gene: TRBV9
abundance: -
len: 15
j_gene: TRBJ1-4
d_gene: -
CDR3aa: CASSVGGTANEKLFF
CDR3nt: TGTGCCAGCAGCGTAGGGGGGACTGCAAATGAAAAACTGTTTTTT

v_gene: TRBV5-1
abundance: -
len: 16
j_gene: TRBJ2-2
d_gene: -
CDR3aa: CASSLEGVLNTGELFF
CDR3nt: TGCGCCAGCAGCTTGGAAGGGGTCCTTAACACCGGGGAGCTGTTTTTT

v_gene: TRBV7-9
abundance: -
len: 16
j_gene: TRBJ2-3
d_gene: TRBD1
CDR3aa: CASSSDPGQGRDTQYF
CDR3nt: TGTGCCAGCAGCTCAGATCCGGGACAGGGTAGAGATACGCAGTATTTT

v_gene: TRBV18
abundance: -
len: 17
j_gene: TRBJ2-1
d_gene: TRBD2
CDR3aa: CASSPGTSGGAYNEQFF
CDR3nt: TGTGCCAGCTCACCAGGGACTAGCGGGGGGGCCTACAATGAGCAGTTCTTC

v_gene: TRBV5-1
abundance: -
len: 14
j_gene: TRBJ1-4
d_gene: TRBD1
CDR3aa: CASSLYRGGEKLFF
CDR3nt: TGCGCCAGCAGCTTATACAGGGGGGGTGAAAAACTGTTTTTT

v_gene: TRBV29-1
abundance: -
len: 13
j_gene: TRBJ1-4
d_gene: TRBD1
CDR3aa: CSVQDRGVEKLFF
CDR3nt: TGCAGCGTCCAAGACAGGGGGGTAGAAAAACTGTTTTTT

v_gene: TRBV5-4
abundance: once
len: 15
j_gene: TRBJ2-5
d_gene: -
CDR3aa: CASSDRTGLGETQYF
CDR3nt: TGTGCCAGCAGCGATCGCACGGGGTTAGGGGAGACCCAGTACTTC

v_gene: TRBV19
abundance: -
len: 14
j_gene: TRBJ1-4
d_gene: -
CDR3aa: CASSKTGSNEKLFF
CDR3nt: TGTGCCAGTAGTAAGACGGGGAGTAATGAAAAACTGTTTTTT

v_gene: TRBV6-5
abundance: -
len: 12
j_gene: TRBJ2-3
d_gene: TRBD2
CDR3aa: CASSLGGEAFIF
CDR3nt: TGTGCCAGCAGTCTCGGGGGGGAGGCATTCATTTTT

v_gene: TRBV7-3
abundance: once
len: 15
j_gene: TRBJ1-6
d_gene: TRBD1
CDR3aa: CASSPGGSYNSPLHF
CDR3nt: TGTGCCAGCAGCCCAGGGGGCTCCTATAATTCACCCCTCCACTTT

v_gene: TRBV28
abundance: -
len: 14
j_gene: TRBJ2-7
d_gene: TRBD1
CDR3aa: CASSFGDRGGEQYF
CDR3nt: TGTGCCAGCAGTTTCGGGGACAGGGGAGGCGAGCAGTACTTC

v_gene: TRBV19
abundance: -
len: 14
j_gene: TRBJ1-5
d_gene: -
CDR3aa: CASSTSGGYQPQHF
CDR3nt: TGTGCCAGTAGTACCTCCGGGGGTTATCAGCCCCAGCATTTT

v_gene: TRBV9
abundance: -
len: 13
j_gene: TRBJ2-5
d_gene: -
CDR3aa: CASSGNREETQYF
CDR3nt: TGTGCCAGCAGCGGAAACAGAGAAGAGACCCAGTACTTC

v_gene: TRBV2
abundance: many
len: 12
j_gene: TRBJ2-3
d_gene: TRBD2
CDR3aa: CVSSGGYDTQYF
CDR3nt: TGCGTCTCTAGCGGGGGGTACGATACGCAGTATTTT

v_gene: TRBV19
abundance: -
len: 17
j_gene: TRBJ1-5
d_gene: -
CDR3aa: CASSIGGGLPSNQPQHF
CDR3nt: TGTGCCAGTAGTATAGGGGGGGGGCTACCGAGCAATCAGCCCCAGCATTTT

v_gene: TRBV19
abundance: few
len: 12
j_gene: TRBJ1-4
d_gene: -
CDR3aa: CASSPSREKLFF
CDR3nt: TGTGCCAGTAGTCCCTCGCGGGAAAAACTGTTTTTT

v_gene: TRBV28
abundance: -
len: 14
j_gene: TRBJ1-1
d_gene: -
CDR3aa: CASSLAGINTEAFF
CDR3nt: TGTGCCAGCAGTTTGGCAGGGATCAACACTGAAGCTTTCTTT

v_gene: TRBV9
abundance: -
len: 14
j_gene: TRBJ2-7
d_gene: TRBD1
CDR3aa: CASSPPTGQGEQYF
CDR3nt: TGTGCCAGCAGCCCCCCGACAGGGCAGGGCGAGCAGTACTTC

v_gene: TRBV6-6
abundance: few
len: 14
j_gene: TRBJ1-1
d_gene: TRBD1
CDR3aa: CATYPGQGHTEAFF
CDR3nt: TGTGCCACATATCCGGGACAGGGACACACTGAAGCTTTCTTT

v_gene: TRBV6-5
abundance: -
len: 14
j_gene: TRBJ1-2
d_gene: TRBD1
CDR3aa: CASSKTGVGYGYTF
CDR3nt: TGTGCCAGCAGTAAAACAGGGGTGGGCTATGGCTACACCTTC

v_gene: TRBV2
abundance: -
len: 14
j_gene: TRBJ1-1
d_gene: -
CDR3aa: CASSERQANTEAFF
CDR3nt: TGTGCCAGCAGTGAGAGACAAGCGAACACTGAAGCTTTCTTT

v_gene: TRBV4-1
abundance: -
len: 16
j_gene: TRBJ1-1
d_gene: -
CDR3aa: CASSLLHAGLMGEAFF
CDR3nt: TGCGCCAGCAGCCTACTCCATGCCGGACTCATGGGTGAAGCTTTCTTT

v_gene: TRBV19
abundance: -
len: 15
j_gene: TRBJ1-5
d_gene: -
CDR3aa: CASSMKRQLNQPQHF
CDR3nt: TGTGCCAGTAGTATGAAGCGTCAGCTAAATCAGCCCCAGCATTTT

v_gene: TRBV27
abundance: -
len: 14
j_gene: TRBJ1-1
d_gene: -
CDR3aa: CASSFGGVSRVAFF
CDR3nt: TGTGCCAGCAGTTTCGGGGGAGTAAGCCGTGTTGCTTTCTTT

v_gene: TRBV28
abundance: -
len: 16
j_gene: TRBJ1-1
d_gene: -
CDR3aa: CASSLRAGPLNTEAFF
CDR3nt: TGTGCCAGCAGTTTAAGGGCAGGGCCTTTGAACACTGAAGCTTTCTTT

v_gene: TRBV11-2
abundance: -
len: 14
j_gene: TRBJ1-3
d_gene: -
CDR3aa: CASSLHVSGNTIYF
CDR3nt: TGTGCCAGCAGCTTACATGTCTCTGGAAACACCATATATTTT

v_gene: TRBV9
abundance: -
len: 17
j_gene: TRBJ2-7
d_gene: TRBD2
CDR3aa: CASSPWTSGHGSYEQYF
CDR3nt: TGTGCCAGCAGCCCATGGACTAGCGGACACGGCTCCTACGAGCAGTACTTC

v_gene: TRBV6-5
abundance: -
len: 15
j_gene: TRBJ2-2
d_gene: -
CDR3aa: CASSYGGAFTGELFF
CDR3nt: TGTGCCAGCAGTTACGGTGGAGCCTTCACCGGGGAGCTGTTTTTT

v_gene: TRBV2
abundance: -
len: 14
j_gene: TRBJ1-2
d_gene: TRBD1
CDR3aa: CASSVDRANYGYTF
CDR3nt: TGTGCCAGCAGTGTGGACAGGGCTAACTATGGCTACACCTTC

v_gene: TRBV28
abundance: -
len: 14
j_gene: TRBJ1-2
d_gene: TRBD1
CDR3aa: CASSLDWTGYGYTF
CDR3nt: TGTGCCAGCAGTTTGGATTGGACAGGGTATGGCTACACCTTC

v_gene: TRBV2
abundance: few
len: 13
j_gene: TRBJ2-1
d_gene: -
CDR3aa: CASSRGGGGEQFF
CDR3nt: TGTGCCAGCAGTAGAGGGGGGGGAGGCGAGCAGTTCTTC

v_gene: TRBV28
abundance: few
len: 16
j_gene: TRBJ2-7
d_gene: -
CDR3aa: CASQGGGRTIPYEQYF
CDR3nt: TGTGCCAGCCAAGGGGGGGGCAGAACGATACCCTACGAGCAGTACTTC

v_gene: TRBV5-1
abundance: -
len: 14
j_gene: TRBJ2-5
d_gene: -
CDR3aa: CASSFRDSQETQYF
CDR3nt: TGCGCCAGCAGCTTCCGGGACTCACAGGAGACCCAGTACTTC

v_gene: TRBV28
abundance: few
len: 16
j_gene: TRBJ2-5
d_gene: TRBD2
CDR3aa: CASRLRDSGGRETQYF
CDR3nt: TGTGCCAGCAGACTACGAGATAGCGGGGGGCGAGAGACCCAGTACTTC

v_gene: TRBV7-9
abundance: -
len: 14
j_gene: TRBJ2-7
d_gene: -
CDR3aa: CASSLPQETYEQYF
CDR3nt: TGTGCCAGCAGCTTACCACAGGAGACCTACGAGCAGTACTTC

v_gene: TRBV27
abundance: -
len: 13
j_gene: TRBJ2-4
d_gene: -
CDR3aa: CASSLNRAAIQYF
CDR3nt: TGTGCCAGCAGTTTAAACAGGGCGGCCATTCAGTACTTC

v_gene: TRBV19
abundance: -
len: 12
j_gene: TRBJ1-4
d_gene: -
CDR3aa: CASSSQAEKLFF
CDR3nt: TGTGCCAGTAGTAGCCAGGCCGAAAAACTGTTTTTT

v_gene: TRBV18
abundance: -
len: 14
j_gene: TRBJ1-2
d_gene: -
CDR3aa: CASSPNRTHYGYTF
CDR3nt: TGTGCCAGCTCACCAAACAGAACCCACTATGGCTACACCTTC

v_gene: TRBV30
abundance: -
len: 12
j_gene: TRBJ1-3
d_gene: -
CDR3aa: CAWRSSGNTIYF
CDR3nt: TGTGCCTGGAGGAGCTCTGGAAACACCATATATTTT

v_gene: TRBV6-5
abundance: -
len: 12
j_gene: TRBJ1-2
d_gene: -
CDR3aa: CASSTGHYGYTF
CDR3nt: TGTGCCAGCAGTACAGGACACTATGGCTACACCTTC

v_gene: TRBV10-1
abundance: -
len: 13
j_gene: TRBJ2-3
d_gene: -
CDR3aa: CASREGGTDTQYF
CDR3nt: TGCGCCAGCCGCGAGGGGGGCACAGATACGCAGTATTTT

v_gene: TRBV6-6
abundance: -
len: 14
j_gene: TRBJ1-1
d_gene: -
CDR3aa: CASTLRRENTEAFF
CDR3nt: TGTGCCAGCACCCTGAGGCGAGAGAACACTGAAGCTTTCTTT

v_gene: TRBV30
abundance: few
len: 13
j_gene: TRBJ2-2
d_gene: -
CDR3aa: CAWGQTNTGELFF
CDR3nt: TGTGCCTGGGGACAGACTAACACCGGGGAGCTGTTTTTT

v_gene: TRBV7-9
abundance: -
len: 15
j_gene: TRBJ1-2
d_gene: -
CDR3aa: CASSPPQGPSLGYTF
CDR3nt: TGTGCCAGCAGCCCCCCGCAGGGGCCTTCACTGGGCTACACCTTC

v_gene: TRBV7-2
abundance: -
len: 15
j_gene: TRBJ2-3
d_gene: TRBD1
CDR3aa: CASIMDRASRDTQYF
CDR3nt: TGTGCCAGCATCATGGACAGGGCGTCCCGAGATACGCAGTATTTT

v_gene: TRBV10-3
abundance: once
len: 20
j_gene: TRBJ2-7
d_gene: -
CDR3aa: CAISAGTYKGTVDRISEQYF
CDR3nt: TGTGCCATCAGTGCGGGTACGTACAAGGGTACCGTAGACAGAATCAGCGAGCAGTACTTC

v_gene: TRBV6-6
abundance: -
len: 16
j_gene: TRBJ1-5
d_gene: TRBD1
CDR3aa: CASSPRAGGADQPQHF
CDR3nt: TGTGCCAGCAGCCCGCGGGCAGGGGGAGCCGATCAGCCCCAGCATTTT

v_gene: TRBV18
abundance: -
len: 12
j_gene: TRBJ2-1
d_gene: -
CDR3aa: CASSPDSVEQFF
CDR3nt: TGTGCCAGCTCACCAGATTCGGTTGAGCAGTTCTTC